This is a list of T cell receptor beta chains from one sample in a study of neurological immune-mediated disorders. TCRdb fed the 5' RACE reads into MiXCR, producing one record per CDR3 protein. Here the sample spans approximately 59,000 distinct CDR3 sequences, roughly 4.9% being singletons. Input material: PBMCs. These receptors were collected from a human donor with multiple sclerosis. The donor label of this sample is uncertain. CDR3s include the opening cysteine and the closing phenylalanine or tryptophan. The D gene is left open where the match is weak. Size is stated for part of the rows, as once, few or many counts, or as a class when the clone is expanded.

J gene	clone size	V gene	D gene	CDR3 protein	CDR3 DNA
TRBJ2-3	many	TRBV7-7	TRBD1	CASSAGAGGNTDTQYF	TGTGCCAGCAGCGCTGGAGCAGGGGGCAACACAGATACGCAGTATTTT
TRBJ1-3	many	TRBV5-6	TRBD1	CASSLGPGQGASGNTIYF	TGTGCCAGCAGCCTGGGGCCGGGACAGGGTGCATCTGGAAACACCATATATTTT
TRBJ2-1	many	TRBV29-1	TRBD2	CSVDTLAGGADNEQFF	TGCAGCGTTGATACCCTAGCCGGGGGGGCTGACAATGAGCAGTTCTTC
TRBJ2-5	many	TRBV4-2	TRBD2	CASSQESGGAVETQYF	TGTGCCAGCAGCCAAGAGAGCGGGGGGGCCGTCGAGACCCAGTACTTC
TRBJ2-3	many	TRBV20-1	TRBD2	CSASGLAGLRTDTQYF	TGCAGTGCTTCGGGACTAGCGGGCCTCCGCACAGATACGCAGTATTTT
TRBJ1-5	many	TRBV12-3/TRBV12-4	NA	CASSLMGDQPQHF	TGTGCCAGCAGTTTAATGGGGGATCAGCCCCAGCATTTT
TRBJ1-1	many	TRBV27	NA	CASSFQGTHTEAFF	TGTGCCAGCAGTTTTCAGGGTACCCACACTGAAGCTTTCTTT
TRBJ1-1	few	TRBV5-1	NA	CASSLASSHTEAFF	TGCGCCAGCAGCCTAGCCAGCAGCCACACTGAAGCTTTCTTT
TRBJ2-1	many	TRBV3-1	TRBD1	CASSQDRVHEQFF	TGTGCCAGCAGCCAGGACAGGGTCCATGAGCAGTTCTTC
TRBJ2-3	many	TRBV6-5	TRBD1	CASKLARSGTGGTDTQYF	TGTGCCAGCAAACTGGCAAGATCCGGGACAGGGGGCACAGATACGCAGTATTTT
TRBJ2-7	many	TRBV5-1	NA	CASSLPSHSYEQYF	TGCGCCAGCAGTTTGCCATCACACTCCTACGAGCAGTACTTC
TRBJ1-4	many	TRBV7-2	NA	CASSLTAGVKLFF	TGTGCCAGCAGCTTAACGGCTGGAGTAAAACTGTTTTTT
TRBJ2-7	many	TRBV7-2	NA	CASSFVRSAYEQYF	TGTGCCAGCAGCTTCGTGAGGTCGGCTTACGAGCAGTACTTC
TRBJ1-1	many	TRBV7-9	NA	CASSLNRDEAFF	TGTGCCAGCAGCCTAAACAGGGATGAAGCTTTCTTT
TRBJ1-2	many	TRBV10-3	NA	CAISDPLDLGRGANYGYTF	TGTGCCATCAGTGATCCCTTGGACCTAGGAAGGGGAGCTAACTATGGCTACACCTTC
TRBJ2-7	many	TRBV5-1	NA	CASSLVTASYEQYF	TGCGCCAGCAGCTTGGTGACAGCTTCCTACGAGCAGTACTTC
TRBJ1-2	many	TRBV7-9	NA	CASSLMQVDYGYTF	TGTGCCAGCAGCTTAATGCAAGTGGATTATGGCTACACCTTC
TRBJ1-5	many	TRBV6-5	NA	CASSYLGGDQPQHF	TGTGCCAGCAGTTACTTGGGGGGAGATCAGCCCCAGCATTTT
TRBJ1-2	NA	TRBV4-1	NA	CASSNRLADGYTF	TGCGCCAGCAGCAATAGGCTAGCGGATGGCTACACCTTC
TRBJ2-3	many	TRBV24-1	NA	CATSDPVRGGRTDTQYF	TGTGCCACCAGTGATCCTGTAAGGGGGGGCCGCACAGATACGCAGTATTTT
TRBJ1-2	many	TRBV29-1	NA	CSVEGEIYGYTF	TGCAGCGTGGAGGGGGAGATCTATGGCTACACCTTC
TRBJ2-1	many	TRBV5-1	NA	CASSSSQSGIYNEQFF	TGCGCCAGCAGCTCTTCCCAATCGGGGATCTACAATGAGCAGTTCTTC
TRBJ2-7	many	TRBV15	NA	CATSRDAGAGEQYF	TGTGCCACCAGCAGAGATGCAGGGGCTGGGGAGCAGTACTTC
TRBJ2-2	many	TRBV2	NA	CASSDNRANTGELFF	TGTGCCAGCAGTGATAACCGGGCCAACACCGGGGAGCTGTTTTTT
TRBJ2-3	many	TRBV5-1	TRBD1	CASSLERGLTDTQYF	TGCGCCAGCAGCTTGGAAAGGGGGCTCACAGATACGCAGTATTTT
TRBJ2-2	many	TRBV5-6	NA	CASSYYTITGELFF	TGTGCCAGCAGCTATTACACTATCACCGGGGAGCTGTTTTTT
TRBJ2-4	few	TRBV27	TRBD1	CASQGQALNIQYF	TGTGCCAGCCAAGGACAGGCACTAAACATTCAGTACTTC
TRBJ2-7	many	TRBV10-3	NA	CAISDRTAHHEQYF	TGTGCCATCAGTGACCGAACAGCTCATCACGAGCAGTACTTC
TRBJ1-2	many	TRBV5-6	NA	CASSLETHYGYTF	TGTGCCAGCAGCTTGGAGACTCACTATGGCTACACCTTC
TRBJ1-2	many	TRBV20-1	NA	CSADRRETNYGYTF	TGCAGCGCAGACCGGAGGGAAACTAACTATGGCTACACCTTC
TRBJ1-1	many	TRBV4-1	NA	CASSHNVMNTEAFF	TGCGCCAGCAGCCACAACGTAATGAACACTGAAGCTTTCTTT
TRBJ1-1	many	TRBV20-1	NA	CSARPPGRDTEAFF	TGCAGTGCTAGACCCCCGGGCCGCGACACTGAAGCTTTCTTT
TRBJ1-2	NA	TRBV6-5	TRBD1	CASSWGQGAGGYGYTF	TGTGCCAGCAGCTGGGGACAGGGGGCTGGTGGCTATGGCTACACCTTC
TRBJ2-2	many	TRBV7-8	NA	CASSLGVSNTGELFF	TGTGCCAGCAGCTTAGGAGTCAGCAACACCGGGGAGCTGTTTTTT
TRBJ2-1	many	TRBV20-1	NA	CSANGPMEQFF	TGCAGTGCAAACGGTCCGATGGAGCAGTTCTTC
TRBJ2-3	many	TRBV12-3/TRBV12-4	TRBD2	CASTGEAGGGDTQYF	TGTGCCAGCACCGGCGAGGCGGGGGGAGGAGATACGCAGTATTTT
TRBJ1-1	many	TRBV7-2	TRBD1	CASSFWTGAGSTEAFF	TGTGCCAGCAGCTTCTGGACAGGGGCGGGGAGCACTGAAGCTTTCTTT
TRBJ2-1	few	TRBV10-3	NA	CAISPSTGEQFF	TGTGCCATCAGCCCTTCGACGGGAGAGCAGTTCTTC
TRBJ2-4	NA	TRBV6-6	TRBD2	CASSDRGGAGSHIQYF	TGTGCCAGCAGTGATAGGGGAGGGGCGGGGTCTCACATTCAGTACTTC
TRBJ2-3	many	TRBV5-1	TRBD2	CASSFNGGAMNTQYF	TGCGCCAGCAGCTTCAACGGGGGGGCTATGAATACGCAGTATTTT
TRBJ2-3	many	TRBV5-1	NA	CASTTISGGGIGTDTQYF	TGCGCCAGCACCACCATCTCGGGAGGGGGCATAGGCACAGATACGCAGTATTTT
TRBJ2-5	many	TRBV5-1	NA	CASSFSSPIQETQYF	TGCGCCAGCAGCTTCTCAAGTCCAATCCAAGAGACCCAGTACTTC
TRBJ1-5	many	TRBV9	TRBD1	CASSATGDGQPQHF	TGTGCCAGCAGCGCGACAGGGGACGGTCAGCCCCAGCATTTT
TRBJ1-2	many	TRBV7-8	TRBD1	CASSPGRGQGGTYGYTF	TGTGCCAGCAGCCCCGGTCGCGGGCAGGGGGGAACCTATGGCTACACCTTC
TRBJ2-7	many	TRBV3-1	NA	CASSHWGPDEQYF	TGTGCCAGCAGCCATTGGGGTCCGGACGAGCAGTACTTC
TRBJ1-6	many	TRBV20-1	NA	CSARDGGAHPALHF	TGCAGTGCTAGAGATGGTGGGGCGCATCCAGCCCTCCACTTT
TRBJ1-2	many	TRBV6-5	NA	CASSYSWDYGYTF	TGTGCCAGCAGTTACTCGTGGGACTATGGCTACACCTTC
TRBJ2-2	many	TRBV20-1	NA	CSARDGLTGELFF	TGCAGTGCTAGAGATGGGTTGACCGGGGAGCTGTTTTTT
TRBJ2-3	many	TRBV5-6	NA	CASRFGNTQYF	TGTGCCAGCAGATTTGGAAATACGCAGTATTTT